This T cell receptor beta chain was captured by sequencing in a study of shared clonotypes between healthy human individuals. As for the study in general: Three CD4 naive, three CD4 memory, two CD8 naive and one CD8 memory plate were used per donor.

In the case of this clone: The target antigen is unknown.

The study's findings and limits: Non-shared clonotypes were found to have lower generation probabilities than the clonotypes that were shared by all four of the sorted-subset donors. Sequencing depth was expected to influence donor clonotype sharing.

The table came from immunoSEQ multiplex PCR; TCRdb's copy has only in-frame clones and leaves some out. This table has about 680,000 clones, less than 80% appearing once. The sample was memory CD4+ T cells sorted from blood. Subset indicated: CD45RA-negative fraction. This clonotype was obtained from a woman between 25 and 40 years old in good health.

The CDR3 sequence: CASSLGGTLMNTQYF. CDR3 in DNA: TGTGCCAGCAGCTTGGGGGGGACGCTGATGAATACGCAGTATTTT. The chain links TRBV11-2 to TRBJ2-3, with TRBD2 identical over 7 bases. Germline V gene lookup returns CDR1 SGHAT and CDR2 FQNNGV. The V segment lost 3 bases and the J segment 7 bases; nucleotides outside the gene matches: 10. The CDR3 is made up of 15 amino acids.